The 6 T cell receptor beta chains in this list originate from one sample, sequenced in a study of Ad26.COV2.S vaccination and SARS-CoV-2 variants. Assay used: immunoSEQ multiplex PCR; TCRdb lists only in-frame clones, some missing. There are about 330,000 clones in the sample; around 90% occur only once, and 5.5% lies in the top ten. Treatment in this sample: approximately 18 received Ad26.COV2.S at low or high dose, single or two shots; several received placebo; per-sample allocation not given. It was on day 63 after the first vaccine or placebo injection that samples were taken. Sequenced material: peripheral blood, taken in a trial of Ad26.COV2.S vaccine versus placebo. The receptors were sampled from a person between 18 and 65 years old who received the Ad26.COV2.S COVID-19 vaccine or a placebo.

This chain joins TRBV2 and TRBJ1-4; D is unresolved. CDR3 length equals 14 residues. V was shortened by 0 bases and J by 12 bases, with 14 bases between the two germline ends. Germline V CDR1 and CDR2: SNHLY, FYNNEI. The CDR3 is CASSEATGSGELFF. CDR3 nucleotide sequence: TGTGCCAGCAGTGAAGCGACCGGGTCAGGAGAACTGTTTTTT.

This clone was seen only once. The CDR3 region has the DNA TGTGCCCGCCAGACAAGACCGGGGCGGAACACTGAAGCTTTCTTT. It specifies CARQTRPGRNTEAFF. The chain employs TRBV2 and TRBJ1-1, with D maybe TRBD1 (5 bases). There are 15 residues in the CDR3. Germline V CDR1 and CDR2: SNHLY, FYNNEI. The V end lost 11 bases, the J end lost 1 base, and 20 bases lay between the germline ends.

This chain connects TRBV25-1 to TRBJ1-4; the D is unclear. V was cut by 4 bases and J by 3 bases, with 12 bases left in between. Germline loops: CDR1 MGHDK, CDR2 SYGVNS. The CDR3 is made up of 15 amino acids. The CDR3 reads CASSARRASNEKLFF. In DNA, the CDR3 is TGTGCCAGCAGTGCCCGAAGGGCCTCTAATGAAAAACTGTTTTTT.

CDR3 in amino acids: CASSYLSGGELFF. CDR3 DNA: TGTGCCAGCAGTTACTTGTCGGGCGGGGAGCTGTTTTTT. V gene TRBV6-5 combines with J gene TRBJ2-2; unclear D gene. The CDR3 covers 13 residues. The V and J ends lost 1 base and 7 bases respectively, with 7 bases between them. Germline V gives CDR1 MNHEY, CDR2 SVGAGI.

This clone was seen once. The rearrangement uses TRBV4-1 and TRBJ1-3; 7 nucleotides agree with TRBD1. The CDR3 is 18 amino acids. J gave up 1 base and V 3 bases, and 12 bases lay outside the gene matches. CDR1 and CDR2 (germline): MGHRA, YSYEKL. As DNA, the CDR3 is TGCGCCAGCAGCCAGGAGGACAGGCGATACGATTCTGGAAACACCATATATTTT. Translated: CASSQEDRRYDSGNTIYF.

This chain connects TRBV12-3 or TRBV12-4 to TRBJ1-2, with D possibly being TRBD1 (5 bases). Trimming removed 6 bases at V and 12 bases at J, with 11 bases between. The CDR3 sequence is 10 residues long. CDR3: CASRGQADTF. CDR3 coding DNA: TGTGCCAGCAGGGGGCAGGCGGACACCTTC.